The following is a T cell receptor (beta chain) sequence with its context. It lacks a known antigen. Base qualities are not at hand, and no much larger clone is one base apart. The donors were healthy, HIV-negative adults with no recently reported acute infections or vaccinations. Every donor was a Caucasian adult residing in Nashville, Tennessee, USA. CD4+ T cells were enriched by magnetic negative selection; naive cells were then positively selected on CD45RA, and the negative fraction formed the memory subset. After blood collection by leukapheresis, PBMCs were isolated using Ficoll-Histopaque density gradient centrifugation and then cryopreserved in the vapor phase of liquid nitrogen. Purity and quantity of every magnetically sorted T cell population were checked by analytical flow cytometry. Genomic DNA was isolated from each sorted fraction and quantified by UV absorbance on a Nanodrop 2000c.

The data derive from a study of shared clonotypes between healthy human individuals (TCRdb year 2020). As for the study more broadly: Two women and three men aged 18 to 49 years were included in the cohort. Per donor, three plates each were used for CD4 naive and CD4 memory, two for CD8 naive, and one for CD8 memory. Blood TCR repertoires of roughly five healthy adults were deeply sequenced to estimate repertoire size and the extent of clonotype sharing between individuals. To increase sequencing depth and limit assay-specific biases, TCR repertoire library preparation and sequencing were carried out by different laboratories using diverse techniques. Leukapheresis yielded between about 0.9 and 10 billion PBMCs per donor.

Using the deep immunoSEQ assay, multiplex PCR amplified TCR CDR3 regions from genomic DNA. Extracted genomic DNA from each cell subset was distributed evenly across all wells of several immunoSEQ 96-well plates, and each plate was treated as a replicate. For sorted subsets, roughly 190 ng of genomic DNA, equivalent to roughly 33,000 T cell genomes, went into each replicate PCR. Purified libraries were quantified with a Qubit 3.0 fluorometer, sized on a Bioanalyzer 2100, and re-quantified with the KAPA Library Quantification kit. A separate single-read 150-cycle Illumina NextSeq 550 flow cell was used to sequence each immunoSEQ 96-well plate. From the authors' description of their analysis: The immunoSEQ output contained only junctional sequences without quality scores, so filtering could not match that applied to full-length reads. Sequences were annotated with PyIR, a Python wrapper for IgBLAST v1.9, using IMGT germline references to assign V/J genes and CDR3. Any read was removed if the V/J assignment was weak (E-value above 1e-6), the CDR3 was missing, or the read contained stop codons, out-of-frame junctions, or ambiguous translated residues. V3J clonotypes were defined as sequences sharing the same inferred V gene, J gene, and CDR3 amino acid sequence. Percentage overlap between repertoires was computed as shared unique clonotypes divided by the size of the smaller repertoire. Three approaches were used to assess repertoire richness: RTK rarefaction, the Chao1 estimator, and Recon v2.1 estimates of unobserved clonotypes. For all TCRbeta clonotypes obtained by the gDNA method from a few donors, generation probabilities were computed with OLGA. What TCRdb holds here is the immuneACCESS table cut down to in-frame rearrangements. Part of the clones is not present; checked against another copy, under half of the missing clones reflect an unresolved V gene, and the others are unexplained. The V and J calls and the clone size are those of that table, but D and trimming were determined from the DNA. Here the sample has roughly 2 million clones; roughly 95% occur a single time. Around 0.13% of the sample goes to the ten largest clones.

V is clipped by 3 bases and J by 6 bases, and the sequence between their germline boundaries is 12 bases long. The germline V gene encodes CDR1 SGHRS and CDR2 YFSETQ. Counted from cysteine to phenylalanine, this CDR3 has 14 amino acids. The retained sequence is limited to the CDR3, 42 bases, with the frame set at the first base. The research as a whole found: Clonotypes shared by all four sorted-subset donors showed higher generation probabilities than non-shared clonotypes. Naive subsets generally had larger estimated clonotype richness than memory subsets. Sampling was limited to blood, and TCR repertoires in tissue likely differ from TCR repertoires in blood. Incomplete sequencing was indicated by rarefaction of sorted-subset datasets, despite the large sequencing depth. Pairwise subsampling led to the expectation that sequencing depth would affect the degree of clonotype sharing among donors. When a handful of donors were compared, the shared fraction of clonotypes was about 5.2% for naive CD4, about 4% for naive CD8, 2.3% for memory CD4, and under 0.5% for memory CD8. Because the study included only a small number of donors, the genetic and exposure-history diversity represented was limited.

The sequenced material came from naive CD4+ T cells sorted from blood. The cell subset or site label, as the study defines it: CD45RA+ positively selected. This TCR derives from a man aged 18 to 29 in good health. The chain couples TRBV5-1 to TRBJ1-4; a weak D assignment points to TRBD1 (5 bases agree). The nucleotide sequence is TGCGCCAGCAGCTCGGGACCGCCAGATGAAAAACTGTTTTTT. This encodes CASSSGPPDEKLFF. The full variable domain, completed from the reference TRBV5-1 and TRBJ1-4 proteins outside the CDR3, reads KAGVTQTPRYLIKTRGQQVTLSCSPISGHRSVSWYQQTPGQGLQFLFEYFSETQRNKGNFPGRFSGRQFSNSRSEMNVSTLELGDSALYLCASSSGPPDEKLFFGSGTQLSVL.